The sequence of this T cell receptor (beta chain) was determined in a study of blood T cell repertoires in COVID-19. Libraries were prepared by immunoSEQ multiplex PCR; TCRdb keeps only in-frame clonotypes and omits some of them. There are under 40,000 clones in the sample; around four fifths occur only once, and 7.4% lies in the top ten. The sequence was obtained from a woman aged 55-70 years with acute or convalescent COVID-19. What was sequenced was peripheral blood.

The CDR3 spells CASSLLTGGVQETQYF. The CDR3 coding sequence is TGTGCCAGCAGTCTCCTGACAGGGGGGGTTCAAGAGACCCAGTACTTC. This chain connects TRBV28 to TRBJ2-5; 9 bases map to TRBD1. Unmatched junction bases numbered 9, after V lost 5 bases and J lost 2 bases. The CDR3 loop spans 16 amino acids. In germline, CDR1 is MDHEN, CDR2 SYDVKM.